Listed below are T cell receptor beta chains from one sample, sequenced in a study of CD8 T cells in Susac syndrome. TCRdb recomputed calls from the immunoSEQ multiplex PCR reads with MiXCR, one row per CDR3 protein. Here the sample spans 250,000 to 350,000 distinct CDR3 sequences, about 85% being singletons. The sample consisted of CD8+ T cells from PBMCs. These receptors all stem from a human donor with multiple sclerosis. The CDR3 runs from the conserved cysteine through the conserved F or W. Fields, in order: CDR3 DNA, CDR3 protein, clone size, J gene, D gene, V gene. A D gene is named only where the DNA matches it firmly. Rows may omit the clone size; those that give it use once, few, many or a size class.

cdr3_nt: TGCAGCGTTGACCTGGGACAGGGATACCACGAGCAGTACTTC
cdr3_aa: CSVDLGQGYHEQYF
clone_size: -
j_call: TRBJ2-7
d_call: TRBD1
v_call: TRBV29-1

cdr3_nt: TGTGCCAGCAGTGAAGGGGTCCCTCGTGAGCAGTTCTTC
cdr3_aa: CASSEGVPREQFF
clone_size: -
j_call: TRBJ2-1
d_call: -
v_call: TRBV2

cdr3_nt: TGTGCCAGCAGTTTATCCCCGACAGGGGGCTACTATGGCTACACCTTC
cdr3_aa: CASSLSPTGGYYGYTF
clone_size: -
j_call: TRBJ1-2
d_call: TRBD1
v_call: TRBV27

cdr3_nt: TGTGCCAGCAGTCCCATCATGAGTAGCAATCAGCCCCAGCATTTT
cdr3_aa: CASSPIMSSNQPQHF
clone_size: -
j_call: TRBJ1-5
d_call: -
v_call: TRBV28

cdr3_nt: TGTGCCAGCAGTGAAGGGGGGCATAAATCTAACTATGGCTACACCTTC
cdr3_aa: CASSEGGHKSNYGYTF
clone_size: once
j_call: TRBJ1-2
d_call: -
v_call: TRBV2

cdr3_nt: TGTGCCAGCAGCTTACTCGGTAGGGTGTCGTCCACCGGGGAGCTGTTTTTT
cdr3_aa: CASSLLGRVSSTGELFF
clone_size: once
j_call: TRBJ2-2
d_call: -
v_call: TRBV7-9

cdr3_nt: TGTGCCGCGACGACTAGCGGGATAAGCGGGGAGCTGTTTTTT
cdr3_aa: CAATTSGISGELFF
clone_size: -
j_call: TRBJ2-2
d_call: TRBD2
v_call: TRBV6-1

cdr3_nt: TGTGCCAGCAGTTTAGCGGGAGTGGGGGAGACCCAGTACTTC
cdr3_aa: CASSLAGVGETQYF
clone_size: -
j_call: TRBJ2-5
d_call: TRBD2
v_call: TRBV28

cdr3_nt: TGTGCCAGCAGGATTTTTGGCGGCTCCTACAATGAGCAGTTCTTC
cdr3_aa: CASRIFGGSYNEQFF
clone_size: -
j_call: TRBJ2-1
d_call: -
v_call: TRBV2

cdr3_nt: TGTGCCAGCAGCGCCGAGACAGGGTATGGCTACACCTTC
cdr3_aa: CASSAETGYGYTF
clone_size: once
j_call: TRBJ1-2
d_call: TRBD1
v_call: TRBV9